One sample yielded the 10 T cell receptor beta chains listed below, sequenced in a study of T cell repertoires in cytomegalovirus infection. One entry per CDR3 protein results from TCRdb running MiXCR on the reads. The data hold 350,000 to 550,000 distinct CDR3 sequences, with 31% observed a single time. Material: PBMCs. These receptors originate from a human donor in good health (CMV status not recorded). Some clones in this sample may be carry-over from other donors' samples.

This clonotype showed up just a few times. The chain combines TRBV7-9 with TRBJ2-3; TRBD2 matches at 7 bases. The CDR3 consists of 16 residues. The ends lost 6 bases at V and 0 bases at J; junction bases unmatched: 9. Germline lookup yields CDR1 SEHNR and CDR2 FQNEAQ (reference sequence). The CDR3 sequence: CASSPMRGSSTDTQYF. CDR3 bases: TGTGCCAGCAGTCCGATGCGGGGGAGTAGCACAGATACGCAGTATTTT. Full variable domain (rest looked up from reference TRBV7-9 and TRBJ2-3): DTGVSQNPRHKITKRGQNVTFRCDPISEHNRLYWYRQTLGQGPEFLTYFQNEAQLEKSRLLSDRFSAERPKGSFSTLEIQRTEQGDSAMYLCASSPMRGSSTDTQYFGPGTRLTVL.

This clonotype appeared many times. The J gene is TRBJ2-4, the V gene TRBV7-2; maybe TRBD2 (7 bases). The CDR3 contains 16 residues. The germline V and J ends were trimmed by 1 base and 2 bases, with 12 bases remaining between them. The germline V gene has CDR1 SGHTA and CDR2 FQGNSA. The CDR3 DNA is TGTGCCAGCAGCTTAGTAGGGGGGGGGTCCAAAAACATTCAGTACTTC. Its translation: CASSLVGGGSKNIQYF.

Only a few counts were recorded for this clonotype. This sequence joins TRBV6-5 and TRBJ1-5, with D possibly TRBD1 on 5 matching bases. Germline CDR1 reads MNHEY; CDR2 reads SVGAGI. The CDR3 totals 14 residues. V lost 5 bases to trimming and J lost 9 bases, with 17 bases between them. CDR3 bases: TGTGCCAGCAGTGTAACCAGGGCTAGGGGGCCCCAGCATTTT. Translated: CASSVTRARGPQHF.

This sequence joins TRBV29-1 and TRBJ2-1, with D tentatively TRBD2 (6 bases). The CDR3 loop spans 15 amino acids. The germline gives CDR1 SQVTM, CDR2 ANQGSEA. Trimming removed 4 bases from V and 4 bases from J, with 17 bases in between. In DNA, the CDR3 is TGCAGCGTTGTGTTTCGGGGGTCTATATACAATGAGCAGTTCTTC. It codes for CSVVFRGSIYNEQFF.

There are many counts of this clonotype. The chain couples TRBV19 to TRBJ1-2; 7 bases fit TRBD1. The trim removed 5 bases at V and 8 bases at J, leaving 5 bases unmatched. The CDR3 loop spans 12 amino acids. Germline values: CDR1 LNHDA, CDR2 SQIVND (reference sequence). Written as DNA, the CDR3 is TGTGCCAGTAGTCCTCAGGGACAGGGCTACACCTTC. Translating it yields CASSPQGQGYTF.

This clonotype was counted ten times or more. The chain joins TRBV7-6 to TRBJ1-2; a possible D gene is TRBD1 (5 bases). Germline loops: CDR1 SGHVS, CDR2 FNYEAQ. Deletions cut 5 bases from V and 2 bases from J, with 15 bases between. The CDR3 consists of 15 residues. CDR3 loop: CASSPPDSRNYGYTF. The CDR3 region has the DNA TGTGCCAGCAGCCCACCTGACAGCCGAAACTATGGCTACACCTTC.

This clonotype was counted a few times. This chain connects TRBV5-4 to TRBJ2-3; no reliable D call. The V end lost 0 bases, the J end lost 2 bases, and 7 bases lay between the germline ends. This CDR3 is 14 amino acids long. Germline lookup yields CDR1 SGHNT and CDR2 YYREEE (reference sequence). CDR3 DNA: TGTGCCAGCAGCTTGGAAGTTCCCACAGATACGCAGTATTTT. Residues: CASSLEVPTDTQYF.

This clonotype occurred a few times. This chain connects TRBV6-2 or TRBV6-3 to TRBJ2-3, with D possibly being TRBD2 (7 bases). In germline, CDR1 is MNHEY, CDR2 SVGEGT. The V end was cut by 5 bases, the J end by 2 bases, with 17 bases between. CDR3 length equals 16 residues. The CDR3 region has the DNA TGTGCCAGCAGTACTCCCCGGGGGGCGTTCACAGATACGCAGTATTTT. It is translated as CASSTPRGAFTDTQYF.

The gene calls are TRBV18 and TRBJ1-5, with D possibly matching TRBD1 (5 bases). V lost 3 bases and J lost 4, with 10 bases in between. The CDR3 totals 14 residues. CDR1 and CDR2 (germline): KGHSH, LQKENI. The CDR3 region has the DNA TGTGCCAGCTCACCCAGCAGGGAGAATCAGCCCCAGCATTTT. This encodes CASSPSRENQPQHF.

Here the CDR3 reads CASSPPGHALKEQFF. CDR3 DNA sequence: TGTGCCAGCAGCCCACCGGGACACGCGTTAAAGGAGCAGTTCTTC. The chain carries TRBV3-1 and TRBJ2-1; the D gene is possibly TRBD1 (6 bases). The germline V gene encodes CDR1 LGHDT and CDR2 YNNKEL (reference sequence). V gave up 4 bases and J gave up 10 bases, with 20 bases separating them. There are 15 residues in the CDR3.